The source of this TCR beta chain is a study of early stage breast cancer tumors. Across the study: Most of the 16 invasive tumors were ER+, PR+ and HER2-. Average read coverage per sample was roughly 10-fold.

Regarding the study as a whole: Tumors had 2.5 to 3-fold higher T cell density and higher clonality than adjacent normal breast tissue. Commonly generated sequences made up most enriched TCRB sequences shared between patients.

The assay was immunoSEQ multiplex PCR, and TCRdb's table has in-frame clones only and misses some. The sample lists more than 15,000 clones, about 83% occurring once. Points on this clone: Its antigen remains unknown.

Germline V gene data show CDR1 as WSHSY and CDR2 as SAAADI. The CDR3 totals 15 residues. Trimming at V came to 4 bases and at J to 1 base, leaving 0 bases not matched to a gene. This clonotype was sampled from a person aged 70 to 80 with breast cancer. The sample taken for sequencing was blood. The J gene is TRBJ2-5, the V gene TRBV10-2; the match to TRBD2 covers 13 bases. CDR3 sequence (DNA): TGCGCCAGCAGTGGGACTAGCGGGGGCCAAGAGACCCAGTACTTC. Its translation: CASSGTSGGQETQYF.